These 27 T cell receptor beta chains came from one sample sequenced in a study of beta chain features in type 1 diabetes. Sequencing targeted expressed TCRB transcripts, as all isolated RNA had been reverse transcribed. Data came from immunoSEQ multiplex PCR; TCRdb stores just in-frame clones and leaves some out. In the table there are 200,000 to 250,000 clones, roughly 11% of which are singletons. Input material: central memory CD4+ T cells from blood. Receptors were obtained from a man aged 18 to 30 in good health.

This clone appeared a few times. The genes are TRBV11-2 and TRBJ2-1, with TRBD2 matching 9 bases. This CDR3 comprises 14 residues. Trimming took 6 bases from V and 10 from J; bases not matched to a gene: 10. The germline V gene encodes CDR1 SGHAT and CDR2 FQNNGV. CDR3 DNA sequence: TGTGCCAGCAGGCCAATAGCGGGAGTGGGGGAGCAGTTCTTC. Translating it yields CASRPIAGVGEQFF.

The J gene is TRBJ2-5, the V gene TRBV2; D perhaps matches TRBD2 (6 bases). Trimming cost V 6 bases and J 0 bases, with 8 bases left between them. Germline V gene sequence: CDR1 SNHLY, CDR2 FYNNEI. The CDR3 spans 13 residues. Here the CDR3 reads CASRAGYQETQYF. CDR3 in DNA: TGTGCCAGCAGGGCGGGGTACCAAGAGACCCAGTACTTC.

The chain employs TRBV7-9 and TRBJ1-2; D gene ambiguous. Germline V gives CDR1 SEHNR, CDR2 FQNEAQ (reference sequence). V was clipped by 3 bases and J by 4 bases, with 12 bases between them. The CDR3 runs to 14 residues. CDR3 DNA: TGTGCCAGCAGCTTTGGCGTAGCGGGCTATGGCTACACCTTC. Translation gives CASSFGVAGYGYTF.

This clone appeared many times. The chain uses TRBV5-4 and TRBJ2-1, with a weak D call TRBD1 (6 bases). The CDR3 is made up of 15 amino acids. V lost 5 bases and J 1 base, leaving 13 bases between the germline ends. Germline V gene lookup returns CDR1 SGHNT and CDR2 YYREEE (reference sequence). The CDR3, as DNA: TGTGCCAGCAGGTCACGAGGGGGATCCTACAATGAGCAGTTCTTC. It encodes CASRSRGGSYNEQFF.

This clone was seen repeatedly, ten times or more. The chain recombines TRBV10-3 with TRBJ2-3; perhaps TRBD1 as D (9 bases). In germline, CDR1 is ENHRY, CDR2 SYGVKD. This CDR3 contains 16 residues. Trimming pared 7 bases from V and 2 bases from J, leaving 19 bases between. The CDR3 loop is CAITAGRDRATDTQYF. The DNA for the CDR3 is TGTGCCATCACGGCCGGGAGGGACAGGGCCACAGATACGCAGTATTTT.

This chain connects TRBV10-3 to TRBJ2-3; 13 bases match TRBD2. The CDR3 totals 18 residues. Per germline, CDR1 ENHRY and CDR2 SYGVKD. Unmatched junction bases numbered 14, after V lost 10 bases and J lost 1 base. The CDR3 region has the DNA TGTGCCACATGGCTAGGGACTAGCGGGGCATCAGGCACAGATACGCAGTATTTT. Its translation: CATWLGTSGASGTDTQYF.

This clone was detected many times. V is TRBV5-8 and J is TRBJ2-1; TRBD2 might be the D (5 bases). This CDR3 has 14 amino acids. The V end was cut by 1 base, the J end by 7 bases, with 12 bases between. Germline CDR1 reads SGHTS; CDR2 reads YDEGEE. The chain's CDR3 is CASSLSGIQNEQFF. The CDR3 coding sequence is TGTGCCAGCAGCTTGTCGGGGATTCAAAATGAGCAGTTCTTC.

This clone has at least ten counts. This chain joins TRBV28 and TRBJ1-4; no clear D. Trimming pared 5 bases from V and 13 bases from J, leaving 14 bases between. Germline V CDR1 and CDR2: MDHEN, SYDVKM. The CDR3 loop spans 12 amino acids. In DNA, the CDR3 is TGTGCCAGCAGTCAGAATAGCGGTCGACTGTTTTTT. The encoded protein is CASSQNSGRLFF.

V usage is TRBV9 and J usage is TRBJ1-1, with a weak D call TRBD1 (5 bases). The germline V and J ends were trimmed by 4 bases and 5 bases, with 15 bases remaining between them. This CDR3 region has 14 residues. Per the germline V gene, CDR1 is SGDLS and CDR2 is YYNGEE. This CDR3 reads CASSLGSGATEAFF. CDR3 bases: TGTGCCAGCAGCCTCGGGAGCGGGGCAACTGAAGCTTTCTTT. Full variable domain (remainder filled in from reference TRBV9 and TRBJ1-1): DSGVTQTPKHLITATGQRVTLRCSPRSGDLSVYWYQQSLDQGLQFLIQYYNGEERAKGNILERFSAQQFPDLHSELNLSSLELGDSALYFCASSLGSGATEAFFGQGTRLTVV.

This clone appeared a few times. CDR3 in amino acids: CASSIRQGPTAYEQYF. The CDR3 coding sequence is TGTGCCAGCAGCATCCGACAGGGTCCCACGGCGTACGAGCAGTACTTC. V is TRBV7-9 and J is TRBJ2-7; TRBD1 matches at 7 bases. V gave up 5 bases and J gave up 4 bases; unmatched junction bases: 14. The germline gives CDR1 SEHNR, CDR2 FQNEAQ (reference sequence). The length of the CDR3 is 16 residues.

This rearrangement joins TRBV5-4 to TRBJ2-3; no definite D call. The ends were cut back, 1 base at V and 2 bases at J, with 11 bases in the middle. CDR3 length equals 15 residues. Germline CDR1 reads SGHNT; CDR2 reads YYREEE (reference sequence). CDR3 amino acids: CASSLLLDITDTQYF. The CDR3 DNA is TGTGCCAGCAGCTTGCTGCTTGACATCACAGATACGCAGTATTTT.

This clone was seen repeatedly, ten times or more. V usage is TRBV14 and J usage is TRBJ2-1; D remains ambiguous. The V end lost 1 base, the J end lost 4 bases, and 11 bases lay between the germline ends. Germline-derived CDR1 and CDR2 are SGHDN and FVKESK. The CDR3 runs to 15 residues. CDR3 protein: CASSQVRRAYNEQFF. The CDR3 nucleotides are TGTGCCAGCAGCCAAGTGCGCAGAGCGTACAATGAGCAGTTCTTC.

This clone turned up a few times. V and J are TRBV7-3 and TRBJ2-6, with 11 bases aligning to TRBD1. The V gene end was trimmed by 6 bases and the J gene end by 2 bases; junction bases not matched to a gene: 6. The CDR3 has 17 residues. CDR1 SGHTA and CDR2 FQGTGA come from the germline V gene. The CDR3 is CASSKPGQGAGANVLTF. DNA for the CDR3: TGTGCCAGCAGTAAACCGGGACAGGGGGCTGGGGCCAACGTCCTGACTTTC.

This clone appeared a single time. J is TRBJ2-5 and V is TRBV2, with D perhaps TRBD1 or TRBD2 (5 bases each). The CDR3 contains 14 residues. The V end was cut by 11 bases, the J end by 2 bases, with 18 bases between. Germline CDR1 reads SNHLY; CDR2 reads FYNNEI. The CDR3 coding sequence is TGTGCCGGATCCCGGGACCAAATACAAGAGACCCAGTACTTC. Residues: CAGSRDQIQETQYF.

The V call is TRBV18, the J call TRBJ2-7; tentatively, D is TRBD1 or TRBD2 (5 bases each). The CDR3 extends over 13 amino acids. Trimming took 6 bases from V and 5 from J, leaving 14 bases between them. The V gene's germline CDR1 is KGHSH and CDR2 LQKENI. This CDR3 is CASSPAPGHEQYF. The CDR3 nucleotides read TGTGCCAGCTCCCCGGCCCCGGGGCACGAGCAGTACTTC.

This clone was observed a few times. The chain is built from TRBV28 and TRBJ2-5, with 7 nucleotides matching TRBD1. Germline loops: CDR1 MDHEN, CDR2 SYDVKM. J gave up 5 bases and V 6 bases, and 12 bases lay outside the gene matches. The CDR3 runs 15 residues. CDR3 DNA: TGTGCCAGCAGACCCCCAAACAGGGGCGGGGAGACCCAGTACTTC. This sequence encodes CASRPPNRGGETQYF.

J is TRBJ2-1 and V is TRBV6-6; TRBD1 agrees at 9 bases. Germline V gene sequence: CDR1 MNHNY, CDR2 SVGAGI (reference sequence). The CDR3 sequence is 15 residues long. Trimming at V came to 7 bases and at J to 9 bases, leaving 13 bases not matched to a gene. The CDR3 region is CASTGTGMSRGEQFF. The CDR3 DNA sequence: TGTGCCAGCACGGGGACAGGGATGTCCCGGGGTGAGCAGTTCTTC.

In this sample, this clone turned up a few times. The chain is built from TRBV7-3 and TRBJ2-1; possibly TRBD2 for D (5 bases). The CDR3 length is 15 residues. Deletions cut 4 bases from V and 2 bases from J, with 12 bases between. Per the germline V gene, CDR1 is SGHTA and CDR2 is FQGTGA. CDR3 in amino acids: CASSSGFPTYNEQFF. The CDR3 nucleotides read TGTGCCAGCAGCTCGGGGTTTCCCACCTACAATGAGCAGTTCTTC.

There are a few counts of this clone. V is TRBV30 and J is TRBJ2-1; tentatively, D is TRBD2 (5 bases). Germline CDR1 and CDR2: GTSNPN and SVGIG (reference sequence). Trimming stripped 3 bases from V and 0 bases from J, with 6 bases between. The CDR3 has 13 residues. CDR3 sequence (DNA): TGTGCCTGGAGCGGGAACTCCTACAATGAGCAGTTCTTC. Its translation is CAWSGNSYNEQFF. Combining the CDR3 with reference TRBV30 and TRBJ2-1 gives the whole variable domain SQTIHQWPATLVQPVGSPLSLECTVEGTSNPNLYWYRQAAGRGLQLLFYSVGIGQISSEVPQNLSASRPQDRQFILSSKKLLLSDSGFYLCAWSGNSYNEQFFGPGTRLTVL.

This clone was seen only a few times. The chain is built from TRBV19 and TRBJ1-1; 8 bases are a match to TRBD1. The length of the CDR3 is 12 residues. V was clipped by 6 bases and J by 9 bases; unmatched bases: 6. Per germline, CDR1 LNHDA and CDR2 SQIVND (reference sequence). CDR3 region: CASSLGQGKAFF. CDR3 in DNA: TGTGCCAGTAGCCTCGGACAGGGCAAAGCTTTCTTT.

The chain joins TRBV30 to TRBJ2-7; TRBD1 matches at 9 bases. V lost 5 bases to trimming and J lost 0 bases; unmatched junction nucleotides: 8. This CDR3 comprises 15 residues. Germline V gene data show CDR1 as GTSNPN and CDR2 as SVGIG (reference sequence). The CDR3 protein is CAWVRTGASSYEQYF. In DNA form, the CDR3 reads TGTGCCTGGGTCAGGACAGGGGCCAGCTCCTACGAGCAGTACTTC.

V usage is TRBV10-3 and J usage is TRBJ2-5; perhaps TRBD1 as D (5 bases). Germline assignment: CDR1 ENHRY and CDR2 SYGVKD. Trimming stripped 3 bases from V and 9 bases from J, with 14 bases between. The CDR3 consists of 13 residues. This CDR3 reads CAISEQAPGPQYF. The CDR3 DNA reads as TGTGCCATCAGTGAACAGGCGCCTGGGCCCCAGTACTTC.

The chain uses TRBV4-3 and TRBJ1-5, with 7 bases lining up with TRBD1. CDR1 and CDR2 (germline): LGHNA, YSLEER. This CDR3 region has 15 residues. The ends lost 0 bases at V and 7 bases at J; junction bases unmatched: 6. The CDR3 nucleotides are TGCGCCAGCAGCCAAGATTCAGGGGGTCGACAGCCCCAGCATTTT. The encoded protein is CASSQDSGGRQPQHF.

This clone was seen a few times. The chain is built from TRBV9 and TRBJ2-7; TRBD2 aligns across 7 bases. Unmatched junction bases numbered 5, after V lost 0 bases and J lost 2 bases. Germline V gene data show CDR1 as SGDLS and CDR2 as YYNGEE. The CDR3 is 15 amino acids. CDR3 loop: CASSVAPTSAYEQYF. The CDR3 bases are TGTGCCAGCAGCGTAGCCCCTACTAGCGCCTACGAGCAGTACTTC.

This clone was detected only a few times. The chain employs TRBV30 and TRBJ1-5; TRBD1 agrees at 9 bases. Germline CDR1 GTSNPN, CDR2 SVGIG (reference sequence). V lost 3 bases to trimming and J lost 1 base; unmatched junction nucleotides: 4. The length of the CDR3 is 15 residues. The CDR3 loop is CAWRAGQGSNQPQHF. The CDR3 bases are TGTGCCTGGAGGGCTGGACAGGGGAGCAATCAGCCCCAGCATTTT.

Only a few counts were recorded for this clone. The rearrangement joins TRBV28 to TRBJ2-3, with 9 bases fitting TRBD2. Trimming cost V 6 bases and J 0 bases; bases outside gene matches: 7. CDR1 is MDHEN, CDR2 SYDVKM, per germline. CDR3 length: 16 amino acids. The CDR3 DNA sequence: TGTGCCAGCAGCCCATCTAGCGGGGTTAGCACAGATACGCAGTATTTT. This translates into CASSPSSGVSTDTQYF.

This chain uses TRBV23-1 with TRBJ2-5; possibly TRBD1 for D (5 bases). TRBV23-1 is an ORF for which the function is uncertain. CDR3 length: 14 residues. V was cut by 7 bases and J by 2 bases, with 14 bases left in between. CDR3 sequence: CASTHGRGQETQYF. The DNA of the CDR3 is TGCGCCAGCACCCACGGAAGGGGACAAGAGACCCAGTACTTC.